This TCR beta chain was sequenced in a study of T cell clonality in common variable immunodeficiency. The CDR3 is made up of 13 amino acids. The J segment lost 0 bases and the V segment lost 9 bases, leaving 2 bases of the junction unmatched. CDR1 is ENHRY, CDR2 SYGVKD, per germline. Data came from immunoSEQ multiplex PCR; TCRdb stores just in-frame clones and leaves some out. The sample was found to contain 35,000 to 55,000 clones, and every one recurs. Study outcomes and limitations: Fewer TCRbeta clones were shared among CVID subjects than controls.

Many counts were recorded for this clone. Its antigen is as yet unknown. Read sequence stops 3 residues before the CDR3 end, and the germline J gene provides the missing end. The sample taken for sequencing was peripheral blood mononuclear cells. This receptor was taken from a person between 18 and 70 years old in good health. The chain employs TRBV10-3 and TRBJ1-3; 7 bases line up with TRBD1. The CDR3 spells CAMGTASGNTIYF. Incomplete CDR3 DNA: TGTGCCATGGGGACAGCCTCTGGAAACACC.